The source of this TCR beta chain is a study of patients and donors after allogeneic stem cell transplantation. A single record per CDR3 protein comes from TCRdb applying MiXCR to the RT-PCR reads. The sample includes about a million distinct CDR3 sequences, approximately 19% of them seen just once. The CDR3 extends over 15 amino acids. CDR1 MNHNS and CDR2 SASEGT come from the germline V gene. V was cut by 5 bases and J by 3 bases, with 14 bases left in between. Sequenced material: blood, either unsorted or a sorted T cell fraction (not recorded which). This clonotype originated in a human donor who was either an allogeneic HSCT recipient or a stem cell or donor lymphocyte infusion donor (not recorded which). It is not recorded whose cells these are; they may come from a transplant donor. The gene calls are TRBV6-1 and TRBJ1-5; no reliable D call. CDR3 protein: CASSPSDGFNQPQHF. CDR3 nucleotide sequence: TGTGCCAGCAGTCCTTCGGATGGGTTCAATCAGCCCCAGCATTTT.